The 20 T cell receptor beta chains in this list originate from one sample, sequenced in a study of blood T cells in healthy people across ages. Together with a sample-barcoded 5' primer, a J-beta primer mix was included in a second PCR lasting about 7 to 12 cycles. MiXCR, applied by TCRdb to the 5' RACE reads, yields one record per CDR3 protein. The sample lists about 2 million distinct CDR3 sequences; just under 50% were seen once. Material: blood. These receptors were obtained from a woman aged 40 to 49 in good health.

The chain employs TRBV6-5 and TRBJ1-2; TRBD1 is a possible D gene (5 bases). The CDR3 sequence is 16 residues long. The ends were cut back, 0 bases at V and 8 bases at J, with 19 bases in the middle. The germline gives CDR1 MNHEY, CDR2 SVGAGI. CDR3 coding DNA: TGTGCCAGCAGTTACTCGGGGGAGAAAGTTGGCTACGGCTACACCTTC. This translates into CASSYSGEKVGYGYTF.

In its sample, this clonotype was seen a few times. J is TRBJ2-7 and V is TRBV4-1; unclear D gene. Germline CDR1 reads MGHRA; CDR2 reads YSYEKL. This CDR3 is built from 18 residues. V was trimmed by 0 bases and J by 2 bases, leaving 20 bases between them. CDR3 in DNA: TGCGCCAGCAGCCAAGAAGGTCCGGGCAGGCAGAGTACCTACGAGCAGTACTTC. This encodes CASSQEGPGRQSTYEQYF.

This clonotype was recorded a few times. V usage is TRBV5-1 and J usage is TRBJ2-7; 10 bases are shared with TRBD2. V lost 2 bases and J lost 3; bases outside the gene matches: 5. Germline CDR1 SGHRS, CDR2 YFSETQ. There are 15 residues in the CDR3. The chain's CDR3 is CASSFPGLASYEQYF. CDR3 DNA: TGCGCCAGCAGCTTCCCGGGACTAGCGAGCTACGAGCAGTACTTC.

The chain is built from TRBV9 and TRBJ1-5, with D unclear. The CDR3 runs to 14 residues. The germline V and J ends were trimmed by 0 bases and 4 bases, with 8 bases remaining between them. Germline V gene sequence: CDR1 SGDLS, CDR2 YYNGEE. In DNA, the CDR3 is TGTGCCAGCAGCGTAGCTGGCAGTAATCAGCCCCAGCATTTT. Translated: CASSVAGSNQPQHF.

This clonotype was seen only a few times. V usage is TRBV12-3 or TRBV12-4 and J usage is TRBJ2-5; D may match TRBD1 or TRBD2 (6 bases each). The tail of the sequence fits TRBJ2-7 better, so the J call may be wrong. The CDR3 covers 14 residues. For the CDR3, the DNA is TGTGCCAGCAGTTTTGCCGAACCGGGGGCCGAGCAGTACTTC. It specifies CASSFAEPGAEQYF.

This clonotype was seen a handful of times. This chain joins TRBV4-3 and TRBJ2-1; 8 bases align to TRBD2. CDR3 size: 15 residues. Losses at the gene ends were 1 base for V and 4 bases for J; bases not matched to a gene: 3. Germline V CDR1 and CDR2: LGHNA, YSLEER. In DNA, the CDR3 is TGCGCCAGCAGCCAAGTGTCTAGCGGGTACAATGAGCAGTTCTTC. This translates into CASSQVSSGYNEQFF.

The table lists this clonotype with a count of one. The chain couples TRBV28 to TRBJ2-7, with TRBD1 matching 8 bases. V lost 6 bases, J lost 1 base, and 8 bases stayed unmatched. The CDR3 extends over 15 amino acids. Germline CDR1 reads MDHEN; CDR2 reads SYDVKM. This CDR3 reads CASREAGGSSYEQYF. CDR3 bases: TGTGCCAGCAGGGAGGCAGGGGGCAGTTCCTACGAGCAGTACTTC.

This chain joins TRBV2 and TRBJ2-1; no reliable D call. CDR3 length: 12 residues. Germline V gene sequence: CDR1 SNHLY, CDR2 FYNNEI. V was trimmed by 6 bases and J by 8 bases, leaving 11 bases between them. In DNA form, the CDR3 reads TGTGCCAGCAGGGGCAGGTTGGATGAGCAGTTCTTC. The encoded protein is CASRGRLDEQFF.

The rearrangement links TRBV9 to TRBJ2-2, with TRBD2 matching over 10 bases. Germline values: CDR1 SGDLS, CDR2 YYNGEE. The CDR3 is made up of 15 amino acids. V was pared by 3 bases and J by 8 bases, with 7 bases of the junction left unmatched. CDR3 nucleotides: TGTGCCAGCAGCGGATCCTCGGGACTAGCGGGGGAGCTGTTTTTT. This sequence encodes CASSGSSGLAGELFF.

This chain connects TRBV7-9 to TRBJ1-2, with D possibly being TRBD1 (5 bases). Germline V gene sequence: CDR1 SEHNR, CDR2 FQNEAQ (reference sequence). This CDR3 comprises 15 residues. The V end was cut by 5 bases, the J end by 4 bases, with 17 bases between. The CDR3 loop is CASSPPDSYTYGYTF. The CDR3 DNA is TGTGCCAGCAGCCCCCCAGACAGCTACACCTATGGCTACACCTTC.

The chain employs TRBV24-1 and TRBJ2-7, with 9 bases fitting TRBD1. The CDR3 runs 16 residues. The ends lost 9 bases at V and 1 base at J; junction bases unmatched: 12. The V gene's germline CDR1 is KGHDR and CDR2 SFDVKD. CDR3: CATVGESGTGSYEQYF. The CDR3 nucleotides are TGTGCCACCGTGGGTGAATCCGGGACAGGGTCCTACGAGCAGTACTTC.

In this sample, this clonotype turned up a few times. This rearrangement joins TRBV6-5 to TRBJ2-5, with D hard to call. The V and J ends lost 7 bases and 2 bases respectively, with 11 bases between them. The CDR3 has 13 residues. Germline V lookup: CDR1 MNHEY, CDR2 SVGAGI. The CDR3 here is CASTAWLQETQYF. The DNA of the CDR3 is TGTGCCAGCACCGCGTGGCTGCAAGAGACCCAGTACTTC.

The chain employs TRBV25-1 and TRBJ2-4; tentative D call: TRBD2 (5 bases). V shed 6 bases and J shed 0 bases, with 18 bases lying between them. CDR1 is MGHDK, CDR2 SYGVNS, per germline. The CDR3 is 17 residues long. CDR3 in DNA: TGTGCCAGCAGCGCGGGCAGAGGTGGGCGAGCCAAAAACATTCAGTACTTC. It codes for CASSAGRGGRAKNIQYF.

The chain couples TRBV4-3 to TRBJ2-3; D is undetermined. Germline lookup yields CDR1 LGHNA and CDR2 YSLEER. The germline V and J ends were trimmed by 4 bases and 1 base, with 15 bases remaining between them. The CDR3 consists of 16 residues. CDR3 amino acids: CASSPRPVGGTDTQYF. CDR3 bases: TGCGCCAGCAGCCCCCGGCCCGTCGGCGGCACAGATACGCAGTATTTT.

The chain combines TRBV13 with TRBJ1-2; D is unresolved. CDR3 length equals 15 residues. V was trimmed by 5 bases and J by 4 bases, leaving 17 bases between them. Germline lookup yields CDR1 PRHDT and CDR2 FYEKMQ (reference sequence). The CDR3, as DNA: TGTGCCAGCAGCCATCGGACCGAGGTTTCCTATGGCTACACCTTC. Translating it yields CASSHRTEVSYGYTF.

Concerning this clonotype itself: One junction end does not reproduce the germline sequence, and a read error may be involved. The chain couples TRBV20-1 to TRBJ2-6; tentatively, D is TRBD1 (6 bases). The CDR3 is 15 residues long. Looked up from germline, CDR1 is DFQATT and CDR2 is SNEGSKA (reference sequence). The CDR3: CSHKTGISGANVPTF. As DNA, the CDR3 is TGCAGCCATAAAACAGGGATCTCTGGGGCCAACGTCCCGACTTTC.

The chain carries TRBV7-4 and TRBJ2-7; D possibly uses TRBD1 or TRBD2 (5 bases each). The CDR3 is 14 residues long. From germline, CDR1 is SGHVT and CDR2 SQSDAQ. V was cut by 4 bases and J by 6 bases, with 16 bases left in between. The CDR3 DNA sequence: TGTGCCAGCAGCTGGCGACGGGGCCTAAGCGAGCAGTACGTC. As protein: CASSWRRGLSEQYV.

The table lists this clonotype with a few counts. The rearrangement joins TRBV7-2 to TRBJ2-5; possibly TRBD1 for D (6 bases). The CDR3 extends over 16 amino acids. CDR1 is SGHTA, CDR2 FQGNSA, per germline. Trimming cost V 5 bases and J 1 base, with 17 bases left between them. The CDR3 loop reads CASSTAPGHLQETQYF. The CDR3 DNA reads TGTGCCAGCAGCACAGCTCCGGGACACCTCCAAGAGACCCAGTACTTC.

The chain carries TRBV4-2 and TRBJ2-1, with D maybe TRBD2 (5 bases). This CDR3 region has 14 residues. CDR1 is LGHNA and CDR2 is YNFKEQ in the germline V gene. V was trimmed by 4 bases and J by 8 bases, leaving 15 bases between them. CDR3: CASSPTRRADEQFF. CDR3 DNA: TGTGCCAGCAGCCCAACGCGGCGGGCTGATGAGCAGTTCTTC.

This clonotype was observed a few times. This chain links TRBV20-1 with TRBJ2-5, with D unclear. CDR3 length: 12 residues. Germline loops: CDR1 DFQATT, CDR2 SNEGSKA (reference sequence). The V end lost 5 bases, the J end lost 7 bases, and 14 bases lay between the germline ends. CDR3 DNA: TGCAGTGCTCTCGGTTTAACCGGGACCCAGTACTTC. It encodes CSALGLTGTQYF.